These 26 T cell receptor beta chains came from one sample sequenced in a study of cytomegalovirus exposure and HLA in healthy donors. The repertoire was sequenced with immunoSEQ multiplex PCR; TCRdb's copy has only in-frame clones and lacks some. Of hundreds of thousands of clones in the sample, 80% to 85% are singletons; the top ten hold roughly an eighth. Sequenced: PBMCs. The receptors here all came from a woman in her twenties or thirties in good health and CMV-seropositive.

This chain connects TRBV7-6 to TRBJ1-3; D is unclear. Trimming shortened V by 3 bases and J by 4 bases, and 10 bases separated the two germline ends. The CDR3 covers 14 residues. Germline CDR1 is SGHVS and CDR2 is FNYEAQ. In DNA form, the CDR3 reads TGTGCCAGCAGCTTGCCGGGTCAGGGAAACACCATATATTTT. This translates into CASSLPGQGNTIYF.

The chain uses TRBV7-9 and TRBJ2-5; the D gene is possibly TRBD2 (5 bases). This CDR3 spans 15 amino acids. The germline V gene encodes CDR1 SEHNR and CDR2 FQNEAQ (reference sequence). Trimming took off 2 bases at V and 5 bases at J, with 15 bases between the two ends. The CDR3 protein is CASSLNGGPRETQYF. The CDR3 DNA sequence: TGTGCCAGCAGCTTAAATGGAGGTCCAAGGGAGACCCAGTACTTC. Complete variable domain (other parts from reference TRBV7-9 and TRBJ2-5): DTGVSQNPRHKITKRGQNVTFRCDPISEHNRLYWYRQTLGQGPEFLTYFQNEAQLEKSRLLSDRFSAERPKGSFSTLEIQRTEQGDSAMYLCASSLNGGPRETQYFGPGTRLLVL.

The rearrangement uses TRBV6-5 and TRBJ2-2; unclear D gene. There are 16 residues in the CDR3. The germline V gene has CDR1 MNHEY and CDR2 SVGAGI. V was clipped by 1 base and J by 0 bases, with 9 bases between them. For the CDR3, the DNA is TGTGCCAGCAGTTACTTCGGTCCTCCGAACACCGGGGAGCTGTTTTTT. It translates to CASSYFGPPNTGELFF.

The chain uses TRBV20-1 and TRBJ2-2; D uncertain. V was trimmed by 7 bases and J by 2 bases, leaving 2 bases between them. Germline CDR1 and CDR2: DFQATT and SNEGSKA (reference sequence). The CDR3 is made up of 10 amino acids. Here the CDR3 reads CSVNTGELFF. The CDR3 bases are TGCAGTGTTAACACCGGGGAGCTGTTTTTT.

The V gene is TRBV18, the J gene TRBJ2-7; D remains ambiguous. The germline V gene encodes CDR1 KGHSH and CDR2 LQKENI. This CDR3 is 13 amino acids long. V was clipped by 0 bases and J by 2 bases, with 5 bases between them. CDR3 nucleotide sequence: TGTGCCAGCTCACCACCTGATCCCTACGAGCAGTACTTC. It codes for CASSPPDPYEQYF.

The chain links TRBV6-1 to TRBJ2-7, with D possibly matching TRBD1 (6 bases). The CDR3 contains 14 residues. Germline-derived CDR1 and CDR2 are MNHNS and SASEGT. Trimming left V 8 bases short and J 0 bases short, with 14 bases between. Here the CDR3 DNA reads TGTGCCAGCCTCCGAGACAGGAGCTCCTACGAGCAGTACTTC. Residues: CASLRDRSSYEQYF.

The chain's CDR3 is CAWGTSGKGETQYF. The DNA of the CDR3 is TGTGCCTGGGGGACTAGCGGGAAAGGAGAGACCCAGTACTTC. The chain joins TRBV30 to TRBJ2-5; 13 nucleotides line up with TRBD2. The CDR3 is 14 residues long. With V trimmed by 5 bases and J by 4 bases, 4 bases remained unmatched. CDR1 and CDR2 from the germline V gene are GTSNPN and SVGIG (reference sequence).

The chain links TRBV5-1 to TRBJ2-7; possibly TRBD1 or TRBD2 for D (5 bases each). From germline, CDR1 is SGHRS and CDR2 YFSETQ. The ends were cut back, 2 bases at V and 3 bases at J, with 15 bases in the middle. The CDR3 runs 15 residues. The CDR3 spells CASSFRDHPNYEQYF. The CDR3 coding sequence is TGCGCCAGCAGCTTCCGGGACCACCCCAACTACGAGCAGTACTTC.

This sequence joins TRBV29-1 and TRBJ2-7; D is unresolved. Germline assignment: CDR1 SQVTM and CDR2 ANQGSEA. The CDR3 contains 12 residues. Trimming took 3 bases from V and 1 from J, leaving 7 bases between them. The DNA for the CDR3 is TGCAGCGTTGAGGCCACTTCCTACGAGCAGTACTTC. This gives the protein CSVEATSYEQYF.

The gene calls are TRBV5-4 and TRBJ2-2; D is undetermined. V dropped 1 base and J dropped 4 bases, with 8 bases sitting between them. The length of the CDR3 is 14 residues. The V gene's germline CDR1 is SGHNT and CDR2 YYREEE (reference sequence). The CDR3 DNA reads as TGTGCCAGCAGCTTGTATTCGGTCACCGGGGAGCTGTTTTTT. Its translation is CASSLYSVTGELFF.

As DNA, the CDR3 is TGTGCCAGCAGTCAGACTAGCGGGAGTCTCGATACGCAGTATTTT. Translated: CASSQTSGSLDTQYF. This rearrangement joins TRBV11-2 to TRBJ2-3, with 12 bases matching TRBD2. The V gene end was trimmed by 6 bases and the J gene end by 6 bases; junction bases not matched to a gene: 7. CDR3 length equals 15 residues. Germline-derived CDR1 and CDR2 are SGHAT and FQNNGV.

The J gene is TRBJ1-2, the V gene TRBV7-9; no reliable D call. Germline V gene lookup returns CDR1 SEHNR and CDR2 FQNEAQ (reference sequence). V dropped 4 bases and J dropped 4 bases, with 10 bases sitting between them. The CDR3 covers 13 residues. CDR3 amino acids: CASSSNSLYGYTF. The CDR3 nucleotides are TGTGCCAGCAGCTCGAACTCGCTCTATGGCTACACCTTC.

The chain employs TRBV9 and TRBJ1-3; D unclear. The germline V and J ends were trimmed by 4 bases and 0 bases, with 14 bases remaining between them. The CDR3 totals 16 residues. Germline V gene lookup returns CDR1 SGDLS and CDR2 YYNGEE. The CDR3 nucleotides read TGTGCCAGCAGCCCCCCGACCTGGCTCTCTGGAAACACCATATATTTT. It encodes CASSPPTWLSGNTIYF.

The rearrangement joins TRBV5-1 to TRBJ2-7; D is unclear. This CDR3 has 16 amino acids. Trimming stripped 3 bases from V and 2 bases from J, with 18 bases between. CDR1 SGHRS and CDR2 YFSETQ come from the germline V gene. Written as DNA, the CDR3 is TGCGCCAGCAGCTCAAATGACGATAATGGGGCCTACGAGCAGTACTTC. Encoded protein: CASSSNDDNGAYEQYF.

CDR3 coding DNA: TGCAGCGTTGAAGATCTATATAACTCGCAGGGTGGTTACAATGAGCAGTTCTTC. Amino acids: CSVEDLYNSQGGYNEQFF. The rearrangement joins TRBV29-1 to TRBJ2-1; possibly TRBD1 for D (5 bases). Trimming removed 0 bases from V and 4 bases from J, with 22 bases in between. The CDR3 extends over 18 amino acids. The V gene's germline CDR1 is SQVTM and CDR2 ANQGSEA.

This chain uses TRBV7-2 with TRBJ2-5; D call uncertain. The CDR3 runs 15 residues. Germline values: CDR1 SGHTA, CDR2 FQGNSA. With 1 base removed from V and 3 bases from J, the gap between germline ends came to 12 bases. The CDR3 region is CASSLDSGLEETQYF. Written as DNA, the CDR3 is TGTGCCAGCAGCTTAGACTCTGGGCTAGAAGAGACCCAGTACTTC.

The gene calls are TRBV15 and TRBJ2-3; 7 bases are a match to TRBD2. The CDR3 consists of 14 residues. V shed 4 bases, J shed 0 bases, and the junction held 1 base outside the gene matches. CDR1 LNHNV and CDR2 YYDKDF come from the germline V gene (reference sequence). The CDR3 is CATSKGLSTDTQYF. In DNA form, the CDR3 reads TGTGCCACCAGCAAGGGACTAAGCACAGATACGCAGTATTTT.

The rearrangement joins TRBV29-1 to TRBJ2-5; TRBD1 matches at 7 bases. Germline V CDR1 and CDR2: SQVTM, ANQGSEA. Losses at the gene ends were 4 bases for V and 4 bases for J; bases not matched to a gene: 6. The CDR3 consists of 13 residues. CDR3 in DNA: TGCAGCGTTGTGACAGGGAAGATAGAGACCCAGTACTTC. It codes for CSVVTGKIETQYF. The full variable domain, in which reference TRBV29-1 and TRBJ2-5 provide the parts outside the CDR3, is SAVISQKPSRDICQRGTSLTIQCQVDSQVTMMFWYRQQPGQSLTLIATANQGSEATYESGFVIDKFPISRPNLTFSTLTVSNMSPEDSSIYLCSVVTGKIETQYFGPGTRLLVL.

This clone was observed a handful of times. CDR3 in DNA: TGTGCCAGCAGGGGCTCGGGAACGGCGGGGGAGCAGTACTTC. Its translation is CASRGSGTAGEQYF. J is TRBJ2-7 and V is TRBV2, with D perhaps TRBD2 (6 bases). CDR3 length equals 14 residues. Deletions cut 6 bases from V and 7 bases from J, with 19 bases between. Germline CDR1 reads SNHLY; CDR2 reads FYNNEI. The whole variable domain, filled in from reference TRBV2 and TRBJ2-7, reads EPEVTQTPSHQVTQMGQEVILRCVPISNHLYFYWYRQILGQKVEFLVSFYNNEISEKSEIFDDQFSVERPDGSNFTLKIRSTKLEDSAMYFCASRGSGTAGEQYFGPGTRLTVT.

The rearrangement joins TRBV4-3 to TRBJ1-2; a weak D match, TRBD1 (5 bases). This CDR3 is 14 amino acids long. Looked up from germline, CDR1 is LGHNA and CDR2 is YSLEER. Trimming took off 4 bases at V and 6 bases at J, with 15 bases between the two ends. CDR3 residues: CASSPPGYEDGYTF. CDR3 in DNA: TGCGCCAGCAGCCCGCCAGGGTACGAGGATGGCTACACCTTC.

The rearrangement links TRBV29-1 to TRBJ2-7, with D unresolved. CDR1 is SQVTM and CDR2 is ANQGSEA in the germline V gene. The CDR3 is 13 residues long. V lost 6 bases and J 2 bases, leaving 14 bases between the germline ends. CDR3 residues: CSVGRGEPYEQYF. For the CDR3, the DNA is TGCAGCGTGGGTCGCGGAGAGCCCTACGAGCAGTACTTC.

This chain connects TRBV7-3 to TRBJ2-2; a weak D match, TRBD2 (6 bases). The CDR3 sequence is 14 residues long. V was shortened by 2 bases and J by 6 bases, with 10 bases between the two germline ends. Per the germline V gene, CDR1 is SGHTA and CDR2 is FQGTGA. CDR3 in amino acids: CASSLRPGAGELFF. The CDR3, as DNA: TGTGCCAGCAGCTTACGCCCGGGGGCCGGGGAGCTGTTTTTT.

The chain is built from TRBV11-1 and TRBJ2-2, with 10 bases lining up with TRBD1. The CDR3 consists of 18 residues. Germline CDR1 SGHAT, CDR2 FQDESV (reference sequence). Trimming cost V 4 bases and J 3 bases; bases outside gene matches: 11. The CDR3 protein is CASSSPLGTGVDTGELFF. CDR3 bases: TGTGCCAGCAGCTCACCCCTGGGGACAGGGGTCGACACCGGGGAGCTGTTTTTT.

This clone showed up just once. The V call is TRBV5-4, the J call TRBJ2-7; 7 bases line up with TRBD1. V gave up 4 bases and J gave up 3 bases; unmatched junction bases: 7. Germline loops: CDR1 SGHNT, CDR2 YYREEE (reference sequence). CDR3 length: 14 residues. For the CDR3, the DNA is TGTGCCAGCAGCGACAGGGACGGTCTCTACGAGCAGTACTTC. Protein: CASSDRDGLYEQYF. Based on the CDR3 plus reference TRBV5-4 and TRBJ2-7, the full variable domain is ETGVTQSPTHLIKTRGQQVTLRCSSQSGHNTVSWYQQALGQGPQFIFQYYREEENGRGNFPPRFSGLQFPNYSSELNVNALELDDSALYLCASSDRDGLYEQYFGPGTRLTVT.

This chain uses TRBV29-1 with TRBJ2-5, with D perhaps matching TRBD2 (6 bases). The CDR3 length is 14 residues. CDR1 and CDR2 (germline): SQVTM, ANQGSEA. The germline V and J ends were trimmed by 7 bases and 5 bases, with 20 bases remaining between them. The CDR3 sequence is CSAHGSAQPETQYF. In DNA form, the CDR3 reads TGCAGCGCCCACGGGAGTGCTCAGCCGGAGACCCAGTACTTC.

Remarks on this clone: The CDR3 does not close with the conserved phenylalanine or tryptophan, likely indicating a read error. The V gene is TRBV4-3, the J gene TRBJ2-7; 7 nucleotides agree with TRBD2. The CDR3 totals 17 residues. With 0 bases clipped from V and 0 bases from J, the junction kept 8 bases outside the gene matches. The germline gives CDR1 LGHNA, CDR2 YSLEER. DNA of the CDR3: TGCGCCAGCAGCCAAGAACCTAGCGGAGATAACTCCTACGAGCAGTACCTC. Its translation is CASSQEPSGDNSYEQYL.